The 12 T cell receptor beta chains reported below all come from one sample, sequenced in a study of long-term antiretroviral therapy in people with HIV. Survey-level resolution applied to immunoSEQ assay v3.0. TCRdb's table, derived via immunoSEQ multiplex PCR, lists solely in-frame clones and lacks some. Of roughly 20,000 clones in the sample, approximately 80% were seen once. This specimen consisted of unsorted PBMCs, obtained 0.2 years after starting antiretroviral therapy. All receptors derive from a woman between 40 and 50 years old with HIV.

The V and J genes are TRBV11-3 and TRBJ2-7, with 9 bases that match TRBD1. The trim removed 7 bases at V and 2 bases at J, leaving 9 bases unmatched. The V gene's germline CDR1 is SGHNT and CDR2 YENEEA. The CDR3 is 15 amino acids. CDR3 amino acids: CASMRLGQGTYEQYF. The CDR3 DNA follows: TGTGCCAGCATGCGACTGGGACAGGGCACCTACGAGCAGTACTTC.

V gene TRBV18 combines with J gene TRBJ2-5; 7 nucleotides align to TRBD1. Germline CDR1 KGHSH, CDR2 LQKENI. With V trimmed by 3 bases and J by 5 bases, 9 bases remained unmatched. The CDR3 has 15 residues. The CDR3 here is CASSPRQGVQETQYF. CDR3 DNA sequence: TGTGCCAGCTCACCCAGACAGGGAGTTCAGGAGACCCAGTACTTC.

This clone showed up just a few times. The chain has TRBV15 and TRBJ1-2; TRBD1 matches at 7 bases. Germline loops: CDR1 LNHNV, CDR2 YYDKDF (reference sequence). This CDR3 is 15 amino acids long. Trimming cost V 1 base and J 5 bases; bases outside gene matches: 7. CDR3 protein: CATSRGGGAEYGYTF. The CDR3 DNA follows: TGTGCCACCAGCAGAGGAGGGGGCGCGGAATATGGCTACACCTTC.

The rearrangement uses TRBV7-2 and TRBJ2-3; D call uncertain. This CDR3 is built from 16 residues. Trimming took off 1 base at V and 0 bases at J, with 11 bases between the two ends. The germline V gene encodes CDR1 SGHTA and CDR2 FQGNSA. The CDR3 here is CASSLGNALSTDTQYF. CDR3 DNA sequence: TGTGCCAGCAGCTTAGGCAATGCACTCAGCACAGATACGCAGTATTTT. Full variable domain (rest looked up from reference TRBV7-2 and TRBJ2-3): GAGVSQSPSNKVTEKGKDVELRCDPISGHTALYWYRQSLGQGLEFLIYFQGNSAPDKSGLPSDRFSAERTGGSVSTLTIQRTQQEDSAVYLCASSLGNALSTDTQYFGPGTRLTVL.

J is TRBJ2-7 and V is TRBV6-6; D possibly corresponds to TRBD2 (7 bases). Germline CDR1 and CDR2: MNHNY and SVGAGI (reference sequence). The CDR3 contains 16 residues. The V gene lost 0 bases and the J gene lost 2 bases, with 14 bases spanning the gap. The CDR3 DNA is TGTGCCAGCAGTTACTCGATGGGGGGGGCCGCCTACGAGCAGTACTTC. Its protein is CASSYSMGGAAYEQYF.

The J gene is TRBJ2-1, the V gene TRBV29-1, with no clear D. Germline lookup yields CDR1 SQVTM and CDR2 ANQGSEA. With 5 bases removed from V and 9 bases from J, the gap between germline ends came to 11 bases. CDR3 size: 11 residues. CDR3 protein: CSVSTGSEQFF. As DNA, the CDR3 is TGCAGCGTTTCGACTGGCTCTGAGCAGTTCTTC.

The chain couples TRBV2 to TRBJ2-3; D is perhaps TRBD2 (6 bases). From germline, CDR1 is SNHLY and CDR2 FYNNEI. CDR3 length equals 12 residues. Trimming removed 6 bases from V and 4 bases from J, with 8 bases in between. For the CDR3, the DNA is TGTGCCAGCAGAGGGGACTCAGATACGCAGTATTTT. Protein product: CASRGDSDTQYF.

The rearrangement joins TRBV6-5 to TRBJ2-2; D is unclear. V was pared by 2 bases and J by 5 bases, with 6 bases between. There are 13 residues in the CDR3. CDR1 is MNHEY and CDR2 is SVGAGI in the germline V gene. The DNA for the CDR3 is TGTGCCAGCAGTTACAAGGAGACCGGGGAGCTGTTTTTT. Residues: CASSYKETGELFF.

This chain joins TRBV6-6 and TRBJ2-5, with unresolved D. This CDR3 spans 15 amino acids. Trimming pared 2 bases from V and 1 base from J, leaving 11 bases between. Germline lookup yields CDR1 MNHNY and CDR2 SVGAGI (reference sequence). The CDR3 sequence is CASSYPPWGQETQYF. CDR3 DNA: TGTGCCAGCAGTTACCCCCCCTGGGGCCAAGAGACCCAGTACTTC.

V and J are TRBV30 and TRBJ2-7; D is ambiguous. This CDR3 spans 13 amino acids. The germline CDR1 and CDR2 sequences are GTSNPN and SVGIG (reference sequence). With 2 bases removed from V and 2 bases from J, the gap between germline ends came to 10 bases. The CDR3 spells CAWSPWTTYEQYF. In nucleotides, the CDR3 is TGTGCCTGGAGTCCATGGACCACCTACGAGCAGTACTTC.

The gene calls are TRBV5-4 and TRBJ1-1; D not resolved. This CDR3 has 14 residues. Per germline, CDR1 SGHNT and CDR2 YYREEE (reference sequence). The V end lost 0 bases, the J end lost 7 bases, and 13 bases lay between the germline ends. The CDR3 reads CASSLVPLWGEAFF. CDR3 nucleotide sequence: TGTGCCAGCAGCTTGGTACCCCTATGGGGTGAAGCTTTCTTT.

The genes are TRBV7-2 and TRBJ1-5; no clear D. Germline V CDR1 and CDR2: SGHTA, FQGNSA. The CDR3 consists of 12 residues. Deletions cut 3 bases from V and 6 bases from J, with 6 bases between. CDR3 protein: CASSFLSQPQHF. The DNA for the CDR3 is TGTGCCAGCAGCTTTCTCTCTCAGCCCCAGCATTTT. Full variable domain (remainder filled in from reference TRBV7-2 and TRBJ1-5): GAGVSQSPSNKVTEKGKDVELRCDPISGHTALYWYRQSLGQGLEFLIYFQGNSAPDKSGLPSDRFSAERTGGSVSTLTIQRTQQEDSAVYLCASSFLSQPQHFGDGTRLSIL.